This TCR beta chain was obtained from a study of T cells in Graves' hyperthyroidism and ophthalmopathy. Study-level findings and limits: Among thyroid clonotypes expanded above 0.001, most also appeared in blood.

The source material, RNA transcripts, was used to amplify TCR beta CDR3 regions. Researchers ran a first-round RT-PCR on the TCR CDR3 using the HTBI primer set. TCRdb redid the calling of the multiplex PCR reads with MiXCR, one entry per CDR3 protein. The data show over 250,000 distinct CDR3 sequences, 17% seen once. On this clonotype itself: Its antigen is not identified.

About 9.4 ml fresh peripheral blood yielded the PBMCs. The CDR3 has 17 residues. Germline assignment: CDR1 LNHDA and CDR2 SQIVND (reference sequence). V was shortened by 8 bases and J by 2 bases, with 24 bases between the two germline ends. The chain has TRBV19 and TRBJ2-5; D is perhaps TRBD1 or TRBD2 (5 bases each). The TCR sequence derives from a woman aged 60-75 years with Graves' ophthalmopathy. The source material was blood. In DNA form, the CDR3 reads TGTGCCAGTGGTAAAGGGACCCCCTGGAACCTACAAGAGACCCAGTACTTC. Protein sequence: CASGKGTPWNLQETQYF.